The 10 T cell receptor beta chains below all came from one sample that was sequenced in a study of technical replicates of blood from a few donors. The repertoire was sequenced with immunoSEQ multiplex PCR; TCRdb's copy has only in-frame clones and lacks some. The sample carries approximately 100,000 clones, nearly 97% recorded once. Specimen: T cells isolated from PBMCs. These receptors all stem from a human donor in good health.

V and J are TRBV13 and TRBJ2-7; D is ambiguous. CDR1 and CDR2 (germline): PRHDT, FYEKMQ (reference sequence). Trimming pared 6 bases from V and 9 bases from J, leaving 27 bases between. This CDR3 has 16 residues. The CDR3: CASSHHLETVASGQYF. The CDR3 nucleotides read TGTGCCAGCAGTCACCACCTCGAAACCGTTGCCTCCGGGCAGTACTTC.

The DNA of the CDR3 is TGTGCCAGCAGTTACTCGACAGGGGTGGGCAATCAGCCCCAGCATTTT. It codes for CASSYSTGVGNQPQHF. The chain couples TRBV6-6 to TRBJ1-5, with 8 bases fitting TRBD1. Germline loops: CDR1 MNHNY, CDR2 SVGAGI (reference sequence). V was clipped by 0 bases and J by 2 bases; unmatched bases: 3. CDR3 length equals 16 residues.

The V and J genes are TRBV18 and TRBJ1-1, with D perhaps matching TRBD1 (5 bases). Between the trimmed V and J ends, which lost 5 bases and 4 bases, there was a span of 14 bases. The CDR3 length is 14 residues. Germline CDR1 reads KGHSH; CDR2 reads LQKENI. CDR3 loop: CASSSWGEGTEAFF. The CDR3 bases are TGTGCCAGCTCATCCTGGGGGGAAGGCACTGAAGCTTTCTTT.

This clone was picked up a small number of times. This chain joins TRBV2 and TRBJ1-1; TRBD1 matches 8 bases. V gave up 8 bases and J gave up 7 bases; unmatched junction bases: 12. Per germline, CDR1 SNHLY and CDR2 FYNNEI. This CDR3 region has 14 residues. The chain's CDR3 is CASDATGGNGEAFF. Here the CDR3 DNA reads TGTGCCAGCGACGCCACAGGGGGAAACGGTGAAGCTTTCTTT.

This chain joins TRBV7-2 and TRBJ2-7; 8 nucleotides agree with TRBD2. Germline V gene data show CDR1 as SGHTA and CDR2 as FQGNSA. CDR3 size: 16 residues. With V trimmed by 4 bases and J by 3 bases, 11 bases remained unmatched. Here the CDR3 DNA reads TGTGCCAGCAGCTCCTCTCGAGCGGGGGCAATCTACGAGCAGTACTTC. Its translation is CASSSSRAGAIYEQYF.

J is TRBJ1-2 and V is TRBV5-4; D is unclear. V was shortened by 5 bases and J by 8 bases, with 16 bases between the two germline ends. This CDR3 has 13 amino acids. The V gene's germline CDR1 is SGHNT and CDR2 YYREEE (reference sequence). The CDR3 DNA is TGTGCCAGCAGTCTGAAAGGAGAGGGAGGCTACACCTTC. Amino acid sequence: CASSLKGEGGYTF. The variable domain in full, completed from reference TRBV5-4 and TRBJ1-2, reads ETGVTQSPTHLIKTRGQQVTLRCSSQSGHNTVSWYQQALGQGPQFIFQYYREEENGRGNFPPRFSGLQFPNYSSELNVNALELDDSALYLCASSLKGEGGYTFGSGTRLTVV.

This rearrangement joins TRBV11-2 to TRBJ2-7; TRBD2 aligns across 7 bases. CDR1 and CDR2 from the germline V gene are SGHAT and FQNNGV. The trim removed 1 base at V and 5 bases at J, leaving 5 bases unmatched. The CDR3 loop spans 14 amino acids. The CDR3 bases are TGTGCCAGCAGCTTAGCCTGGGAGGGCCACGAGCAGTACTTC. Protein: CASSLAWEGHEQYF.

The V call is TRBV11-3, the J call TRBJ2-1; 8 bases are shared with TRBD2. Germline CDR1 reads SGHNT; CDR2 reads YENEEA. This CDR3 is built from 14 residues. With V trimmed by 3 bases and J by 10 bases, 8 bases remained unmatched. CDR3 DNA sequence: TGTGCCAGCAGCTTTAGCGGGATGAGGGGGGAGCAGTTCTTC. It codes for CASSFSGMRGEQFF. The variable domain in full, completed from reference TRBV11-3 and TRBJ2-1, reads EAGVVQSPRYKIIEKKQPVAFWCNPISGHNTLYWYLQNLGQGPELLIRYENEEAVDDSQLPKDRFSAERLKGVDSTLKIQPAELGDSAVYLCASSFSGMRGEQFFGPGTRLTVL.

The chain employs TRBV20-1 and TRBJ2-7; 8 nucleotides align to TRBD1. Unmatched junction bases numbered 3, after V lost 5 bases and J lost 6 bases. This CDR3 region has 11 residues. Germline V gene sequence: CDR1 DFQATT, CDR2 SNEGSKA (reference sequence). In DNA, the CDR3 is TGCAGTGCTGGCAGGGGGCTCGAGCAGTACTTC. Its translation: CSAGRGLEQYF.

The V and J genes are TRBV4-1 and TRBJ2-7; D remains ambiguous. Germline V gene sequence: CDR1 MGHRA, CDR2 YSYEKL. Trimming removed 1 base from V and 2 bases from J, with 18 bases in between. The CDR3 is 17 amino acids. The CDR3 DNA sequence: TGCGCCAGCAGCCAAGTATACGGAGTAGATCAAACCTACGAGCAGTACTTC. Its translation: CASSQVYGVDQTYEQYF.